The 25 T cell receptor beta chains reported below all come from one sample, sequenced in a study of blood T cell repertoires in COVID-19. TCRdb's copy holds only in-frame clones and misses some; the assay was immunoSEQ multiplex PCR. This sample has a few hundred thousand clones, with about 85% found just once. Sequenced input: PBMCs or T cells enriched from blood (not recorded which). All receptors derive from a woman aged 45-60 years who had been exposed to COVID-19.

As regards this clone: This CDR3 is also generated by other DNA sequences in the sample. This chain connects TRBV11-2 to TRBJ1-1; D is unresolved. The CDR3 spans 13 residues. From germline, CDR1 is SGHAT and CDR2 FQNNGV. Deletions cut 3 bases from V and 0 bases from J, with 5 bases between. The CDR3 region has the DNA TGTGCCAGCAGCTTGGGAGTGAACACTGAAGCTTTCTTT. Protein sequence: CASSLGVNTEAFF.

J is TRBJ1-6 and V is TRBV19; perhaps TRBD1 as D (5 bases). Trimming removed 11 bases from V and 6 bases from J, with 14 bases in between. CDR1 LNHDA and CDR2 SQIVND come from the germline V gene (reference sequence). This CDR3 is 13 amino acids long. CDR3 sequence: CASRVAPNSPLHF. In DNA form, the CDR3 reads TGTGCCTCCAGGGTTGCGCCTAATTCACCCCTCCACTTT.

The genes are TRBV2 and TRBJ2-3; 8 positions match TRBD1. This CDR3 spans 15 amino acids. CDR1 is SNHLY, CDR2 FYNNEI, per germline. After removal of 7 bases from V and 3 bases from J, the junction contained 9 bases not matched to a gene. CDR3 in amino acids: CASKSAGGWTDTQYF. The CDR3 nucleotides read TGTGCCAGCAAATCGGCAGGGGGCTGGACAGATACGCAGTATTTT.

This clone has just one count. The genes are TRBV5-4 and TRBJ2-5, with D possibly matching TRBD1 (7 bases). The V end was cut by 5 bases, the J end by 7 bases, with 30 bases between. CDR1 and CDR2 from the germline V gene are SGHNT and YYREEE (reference sequence). The CDR3 is 18 residues long. The CDR3 protein is CASSWGDGGQVTGRTQYF. The CDR3 DNA is TGTGCCAGCAGTTGGGGGGATGGAGGACAGGTGACCGGGAGGACCCAGTACTTC.

CDR3 residues: CAWTHGTGHYNEQFF. The CDR3 DNA reads TGTGCCTGGACCCACGGGACAGGCCACTACAATGAGCAGTTCTTC. J is TRBJ2-1 and V is TRBV30; 8 nucleotides align to TRBD1. Unmatched junction bases numbered 8, after V lost 4 bases and J lost 3 bases. There are 15 residues in the CDR3. Germline assignment: CDR1 GTSNPN and CDR2 SVGIG (reference sequence).

The chain joins TRBV30 to TRBJ2-1; 10 positions agree with TRBD2. After removal of 7 bases from V and 3 bases from J, the junction contained 6 bases not matched to a gene. The CDR3 covers 14 residues. Germline V CDR1 and CDR2: GTSNPN, SVGIG (reference sequence). The CDR3 region has the DNA TGTGCCTATGCGAGCGGGGGGGGCTACAATGAGCAGTTCTTC. It encodes CAYASGGGYNEQFF.

The chain carries TRBV6-5 and TRBJ2-7; TRBD1 agrees at 8 bases. From germline, CDR1 is MNHEY and CDR2 SVGAGI. V lost 2 bases and J lost 5; bases outside the gene matches: 8. The CDR3 length is 15 residues. Here the CDR3 reads CASSYRQGLYHEQYF. CDR3 coding DNA: TGTGCCAGCAGTTACAGACAGGGGTTGTATCACGAGCAGTACTTC.

This clone has a handful of counts. Other DNA sequences in this sample translate to the same CDR3. The V and J genes are TRBV5-1 and TRBJ1-1; D is possibly TRBD1 (6 bases). CDR1 and CDR2 (germline): SGHRS, YFSETQ. Deletions cut 4 bases from V and 1 base from J, with 17 bases between. CDR3 length: 16 residues. In DNA, the CDR3 is TGCGCCAGCAGCCTGGGGGCGGGAGAACGGAACACTGAAGCTTTCTTT. It yields the protein CASSLGAGERNTEAFF.

This chain connects TRBV9 to TRBJ1-5; D ambiguous. Trimming removed 5 bases at V and 11 bases at J, with 20 bases between. The germline CDR1 and CDR2 sequences are SGDLS and YYNGEE. The CDR3 has 14 residues. The CDR3 reads CASSGEGSKAAQHF. CDR3 bases: TGTGCCAGCAGTGGAGAGGGCTCCAAGGCGGCCCAGCATTTT.

This clone was recorded once. V usage is TRBV10-3 and J usage is TRBJ2-7; D is unclear. The germline gives CDR1 ENHRY, CDR2 SYGVKD. Trimming took off 11 bases at V and 0 bases at J, with 11 bases between the two ends. The CDR3 has 12 amino acids. The CDR3 protein is CAVAVLSYEQYF. Written as DNA, the CDR3 is TGTGCCGTGGCCGTCCTCTCCTACGAGCAGTACTTC.

The genes are TRBV28 and TRBJ1-1, with D tentatively TRBD1 (5 bases). V lost 10 bases, J lost 2 bases, and 14 bases lay in between. The CDR3 has 13 amino acids. Germline CDR1 and CDR2: MDHEN and SYDVKM. The CDR3 coding sequence is TGTGCCACAGCCCCGCAGGGCAACACTGAAGCTTTCTTT. Its translation is CATAPQGNTEAFF.

This clone was seen a handful of times. The V call is TRBV5-1, the J call TRBJ1-5; D is unresolved. The V gene's germline CDR1 is SGHRS and CDR2 YFSETQ. The CDR3 contains 13 residues. V dropped 0 bases and J dropped 13 bases, with 14 bases sitting between them. In DNA form, the CDR3 reads TGCGCCAGCAGCTTGGAACGGGGAGGGAAGCAGCATTTT. Its protein product is CASSLERGGKQHF. Complete variable domain (other parts from reference TRBV5-1 and TRBJ1-5): KAGVTQTPRYLIKTRGQQVTLSCSPISGHRSVSWYQQTPGQGLQFLFEYFSETQRNKGNFPGRFSGRQFSNSRSEMNVSTLELGDSALYLCASSLERGGKQHFGDGTRLSIL.

The chain uses TRBV4-2 and TRBJ1-1; tentatively, D is TRBD1 (6 bases). V was clipped by 0 bases and J by 6 bases, with 17 bases between them. Per germline, CDR1 LGHNA and CDR2 YNFKEQ. There are 16 residues in the CDR3. Here the CDR3 reads CASSQDSTGIGSEAFF. The DNA for the CDR3 is TGTGCCAGCAGCCAAGATTCTACAGGGATCGGGTCTGAAGCTTTCTTT.

V gene TRBV28 combines with J gene TRBJ1-6; no clear D. V was cut by 7 bases and J by 9 bases, with 19 bases left in between. The CDR3 totals 15 residues. CDR1 MDHEN and CDR2 SYDVKM come from the germline V gene. The CDR3 sequence is CASTLAGRFTSPLHF. DNA for the CDR3: TGTGCCAGCACCCTAGCGGGTCGGTTCACTTCACCCCTCCACTTT.

The V and J genes are TRBV28 and TRBJ2-5, with unresolved D. Germline loops: CDR1 MDHEN, CDR2 SYDVKM. Trimming pared 2 bases from V and 3 bases from J, leaving 10 bases between. The CDR3 extends over 14 amino acids. The CDR3: CASSLGSKKETQYF. The CDR3 coding sequence is TGTGCCAGCAGTTTAGGTAGTAAAAAAGAGACCCAGTACTTC.

The chain carries TRBV24-1 and TRBJ1-4, with 8 bases aligning to TRBD1. V dropped 5 bases and J dropped 9; count of bases not matched to a gene: 13. Per germline, CDR1 KGHDR and CDR2 SFDVKD. The CDR3 consists of 16 residues. This chain's CDR3 is CATSANFTRDRQKLFF. Written as DNA, the CDR3 is TGTGCCACCAGTGCAAACTTTACCCGGGACAGGCAAAAACTGTTTTTT.

This chain connects TRBV5-4 to TRBJ2-1, with TRBD1 matching 9 bases. This CDR3 region has 17 residues. Losses at the gene ends were 2 bases for V and 6 bases for J; bases not matched to a gene: 12. CDR1 and CDR2 from the germline V gene are SGHNT and YYREEE (reference sequence). The CDR3 reads CASSFYLGDRAGNEQFF. In DNA, the CDR3 is TGTGCCAGCAGCTTTTATCTCGGGGACAGGGCCGGCAATGAGCAGTTCTTC.

The V call is TRBV5-5, the J call TRBJ1-4, with D tentatively TRBD1 (5 bases). The CDR3 runs to 19 residues. The germline V gene encodes CDR1 SGHKS and CDR2 YYEKEE (reference sequence). V gave up 4 bases and J gave up 4 bases, with 26 bases separating them. This CDR3 reads CASSDSTGPGGHLNEKLFF. The CDR3 nucleotides are TGTGCCAGCAGCGATTCAACGGGTCCCGGCGGACACCTTAATGAAAAACTGTTTTTT.

This clone showed up just once. This chain connects TRBV19 to TRBJ1-1; 8 bases align to TRBD1. The CDR3 length is 13 residues. Germline trimming cut 7 bases from V and 4 bases from J; bases unmatched to any gene: 5. Germline CDR1 LNHDA, CDR2 SQIVND (reference sequence). CDR3 sequence: CASTGGPGTEAFF. The CDR3 DNA reads TGTGCCAGTACAGGGGGCCCGGGCACTGAAGCTTTCTTT. The full variable domain, in which reference TRBV19 and TRBJ1-1 provide the parts outside the CDR3, is DGGITQSPKYLFRKEGQNVTLSCEQNLNHDAMYWYRQDPGQGLRLIYYSQIVNDFQKGDIAEGYSVSREKKESFPLTVTSAQKNPTAFYLCASTGGPGTEAFFGQGTRLTVV.

V is TRBV19 and J is TRBJ1-6; 9 nucleotides agree with TRBD1. J lost 8 bases, V lost 9 bases, and 11 bases had no gene match. Germline V gene sequence: CDR1 LNHDA, CDR2 SQIVND (reference sequence). This CDR3 contains 15 residues. CDR3 bases: TGTGCCAGCAACCCCGGGACAGGGAGTCATTCACCCCTCCACTTT. Protein sequence: CASNPGTGSHSPLHF.

V usage is TRBV7-2 and J usage is TRBJ2-7; D is uncertain. The germline V gene has CDR1 SGHTA and CDR2 FQGNSA. This CDR3 spans 14 amino acids. The V end was cut by 1 base, the J end by 0 bases, with 7 bases between. The CDR3 bases are TGTGCCAGCAGCTTAGGGGCCCCCTCCTACGAGCAGTACTTC. It specifies CASSLGAPSYEQYF.

The chain is built from TRBV19 and TRBJ1-5, with D uncertain. CDR3 length: 16 amino acids. The V and J ends lost 5 bases and 0 bases respectively, with 14 bases between them. Germline assignment: CDR1 LNHDA and CDR2 SQIVND (reference sequence). The CDR3 nucleotides read TGTGCCAGTAGTTCCGGTTCCTCGATTAGCAATCAGCCCCAGCATTTT. Amino acids: CASSSGSSISNQPQHF.

The genes are TRBV13 and TRBJ2-3; 9 bases match TRBD2. The CDR3 consists of 15 residues. V dropped 1 base and J dropped 4; count of bases not matched to a gene: 3. Germline CDR1 and CDR2: PRHDT and FYEKMQ (reference sequence). The CDR3: CASSLVRGGADTQYF. CDR3 DNA: TGTGCCAGCAGCTTAGTACGCGGGGGGGCAGATACGCAGTATTTT.

The chain is built from TRBV6-5 and TRBJ1-1; 8 nucleotides match TRBD1. Germline V gives CDR1 MNHEY, CDR2 SVGAGI. The CDR3 sequence is 14 residues long. V lost 6 bases and J lost 5; bases outside the gene matches: 8. DNA for the CDR3: TGTGCCAGCAGCCAAGGACAGGGTGGGACTGAAGCTTTCTTT. It specifies CASSQGQGGTEAFF.

The chain carries TRBV19 and TRBJ1-3, with TRBD1 identical over 9 bases. This CDR3 contains 19 residues. The V and J ends lost 2 bases and 4 bases, in that order; junction bases with no gene match: 15. Germline V lookup: CDR1 LNHDA, CDR2 SQIVND (reference sequence). The CDR3 is CASSIQPGQGQSAGNTIYF. CDR3 sequence (DNA): TGTGCCAGTAGTATACAACCGGGACAGGGTCAGTCGGCGGGAAACACCATATATTTT. The variable domain in full, with the rest retrieved from reference TRBV19 and TRBJ1-3, is DGGITQSPKYLFRKEGQNVTLSCEQNLNHDAMYWYRQDPGQGLRLIYYSQIVNDFQKGDIAEGYSVSREKKESFPLTVTSAQKNPTAFYLCASSIQPGQGQSAGNTIYFGEGSWLTVV.